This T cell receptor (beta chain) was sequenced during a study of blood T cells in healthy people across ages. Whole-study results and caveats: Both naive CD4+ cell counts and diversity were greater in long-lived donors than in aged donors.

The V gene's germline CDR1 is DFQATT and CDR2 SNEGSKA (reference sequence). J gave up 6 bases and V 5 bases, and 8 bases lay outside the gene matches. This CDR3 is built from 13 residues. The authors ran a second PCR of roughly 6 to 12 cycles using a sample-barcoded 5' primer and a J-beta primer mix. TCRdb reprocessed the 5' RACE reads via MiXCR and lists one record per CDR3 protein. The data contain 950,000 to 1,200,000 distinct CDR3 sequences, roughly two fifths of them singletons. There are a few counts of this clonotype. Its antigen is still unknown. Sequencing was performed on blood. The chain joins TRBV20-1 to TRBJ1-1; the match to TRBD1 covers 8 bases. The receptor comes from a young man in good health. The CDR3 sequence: CSAGNQGASEAFF. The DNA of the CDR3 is TGCAGTGCTGGGAATCAGGGGGCCTCTGAAGCTTTCTTT.